The following is a T cell receptor (beta chain) sequence with its context. Its antigen is as yet unknown. The sample originates from a study of T cell responses to AZD1222 COVID-19 vaccine. Germline CDR1 SGHAT, CDR2 FQNNGV. The CDR3 runs 14 residues. Trimming at V came to 6 bases and at J to 5 bases, leaving 3 bases not matched to a gene. Findings and caveats of the study: The span of vaccine-associated CD4 TCRs extended across spike, with dominance at 160-218 and 743-854. The peak T cell response came first, and repertoires were sampled only after it. Donors were largely white British and mainly female; clonal diversity was possibly underestimated.

Profiled with immunoSEQ multiplex PCR; TCRdb holds only in-frame clones, not every one. The sample shows about 140,000 clones, over 85% of them seen only once. The clonotype comes from an adult who received the AZD1222 COVID-19 vaccine. The chain combines TRBV11-2 with TRBJ2-5; the match to TRBD2 covers 13 bases. The source was peripheral blood, collected 28 days after the second AZD1222 dose. Here the CDR3 DNA reads TGTGCCAGCAGGGGACTAGCGGGACGGGAGACCCAGTACTTC. Encoded protein: CASRGLAGRETQYF.